These 27 T cell receptor beta chains originate from one sample sequenced in a study of control samples from healthy donors and cancer patients. TCRdb's copy holds only in-frame clones and misses some; the assay was immunoSEQ multiplex PCR. The data contain about 140,000 clones, 70% to 90% of them singletons. Material: blood. The source is a man aged 18-30 years in good health.

The chain combines TRBV28 with TRBJ1-2, with TRBD1 identical over 9 bases. The V segment lost 6 bases and the J segment 7 bases; nucleotides outside the gene matches: 9. CDR3 length equals 14 residues. CDR1 is MDHEN and CDR2 is SYDVKM in the germline V gene. As DNA, the CDR3 is TGTGCCAGCAGCGACCTACAGGGGGCCCCTGGCTACACCTTC. Amino acid sequence: CASSDLQGAPGYTF.

This rearrangement joins TRBV13 to TRBJ2-5; TRBD2 might be the D (5 bases). V was shortened by 2 bases and J by 2 bases, with 12 bases between the two germline ends. Germline V gene lookup returns CDR1 PRHDT and CDR2 FYEKMQ (reference sequence). The CDR3 totals 15 residues. Here the CDR3 DNA reads TGTGCCAGCAGCTTAACCGGACTCAAGCAAGAGACCCAGTACTTC. Translating it yields CASSLTGLKQETQYF.

The chain joins TRBV6-5 to TRBJ2-3; D remains ambiguous. The germline V and J ends were trimmed by 10 bases and 5 bases, with 10 bases remaining between them. Germline V gene sequence: CDR1 MNHEY, CDR2 SVGAGI. This CDR3 comprises 11 residues. CDR3 region: CAIRSGDTQYF. CDR3 DNA sequence: TGTGCCATCCGCTCAGGAGATACGCAGTATTTT.

The chain recombines TRBV5-4 with TRBJ2-7; the D is unclear. The germline V and J ends were trimmed by 4 bases and 6 bases, with 23 bases remaining between them. Germline loops: CDR1 SGHNT, CDR2 YYREEE (reference sequence). The CDR3 has 16 amino acids. CDR3 DNA: TGTGCCAGCAGCCGAAAGGACGGATCCGGGCGAGGCGAGCAGTACTTC. This gives the protein CASSRKDGSGRGEQYF.

The chain carries TRBV5-6 and TRBJ2-1; the D is unclear. Germline V gives CDR1 SGHDT, CDR2 YYEEEE. The CDR3 has 12 amino acids. With 4 bases removed from V and 9 bases from J, the gap between germline ends came to 11 bases. This chain's CDR3 is CASSLFGVEQFF. The CDR3, as DNA: TGTGCCAGCAGCCTATTTGGGGTTGAGCAGTTCTTC.

The gene calls are TRBV6-1 and TRBJ2-5, with 7 bases that match TRBD2. V shed 1 base and J 7 bases; nucleotides not matched to a gene: 9. The germline CDR1 and CDR2 sequences are MNHNS and SASEGT. The CDR3 has 15 residues. Here the CDR3 reads CASSEVGLAGSTQYF. Written as DNA, the CDR3 is TGTGCCAGCAGTGAAGTTGGGTTAGCGGGTTCGACCCAGTACTTC.

The CDR3 DNA is TGTGCCAGCAGTAGCTCTGGGGCCAACGTCCTGACTTTC. Translated: CASSSSGANVLTF. The chain uses TRBV7-3 and TRBJ2-6; D unclear. The CDR3 consists of 13 residues. Germline V gene data show CDR1 as SGHTA and CDR2 as FQGTGA. V lost 6 bases and J 0 bases, leaving 3 bases between the germline ends.

The CDR3 DNA sequence: TGTGCCAGCAGTTACGAGGGGGCCAGGAATGAAGCTTTCTTT. This translates into CASSYEGARNEAFF. The chain links TRBV6-5 to TRBJ1-1; 7 bases agree with TRBD1. The CDR3 is 14 residues long. Trimming removed 2 bases from V and 7 bases from J; junction bases left unmatched: 7. Germline-derived CDR1 and CDR2 are MNHEY and SVGAGI.

The chain couples TRBV29-1 to TRBJ2-7, with 8 nucleotides matching TRBD1. This CDR3 region has 12 residues. Germline CDR1 and CDR2: SQVTM and ANQGSEA. Unmatched junction bases numbered 1, after V lost 3 bases and J lost 3 bases. The CDR3 DNA reads TGCAGCGTTGATGGACAGGGCTACGAGCAGTACTTC. Protein product: CSVDGQGYEQYF.

This chain links TRBV19 with TRBJ1-4, with D tentatively TRBD1 (6 bases). The CDR3 has 18 amino acids. The V gene lost 4 bases and the J gene lost 5 bases, with 23 bases spanning the gap. Per germline, CDR1 LNHDA and CDR2 SQIVND (reference sequence). CDR3 bases: TGTGCCAGTAGTAACCCGCCGGACAGCCACTCCCTCAATGAAAAACTGTTTTTT. Translated: CASSNPPDSHSLNEKLFF.

The chain joins TRBV30 to TRBJ2-7; 12 nucleotides match TRBD1. This CDR3 is built from 13 residues. V lost 6 bases, J lost 5 bases, and 5 bases stayed unmatched. In germline, CDR1 is GTSNPN, CDR2 SVGIG (reference sequence). DNA of the CDR3: TGTGCCTGTCCAGGGACAGGGGGCGACGAGCAGTACTTC. Its translation: CACPGTGGDEQYF.

This clone was counted a few times. The chain is built from TRBV3-1 (or the pseudogene TRBV3-2) and TRBJ1-6; D might be TRBD1 (6 bases). CDR1 and CDR2 (germline): LGHDT, YNNKEL (reference sequence). The CDR3 runs to 16 residues. Trimming pared 5 bases from V and 11 bases from J, leaving 22 bases between. CDR3 residues: CASSSDPGAQFAPLHF. CDR3 coding DNA: TGTGCCAGCAGCTCCGACCCGGGGGCGCAATTTGCACCCCTCCACTTT.

V is TRBV29-1 and J is TRBJ2-7; D ambiguous. Germline CDR1 and CDR2: SQVTM and ANQGSEA. The CDR3 covers 14 residues. V lost 2 bases and J 0 bases, leaving 11 bases between the germline ends. This chain's CDR3 is CSVESGGSSYEQYF. CDR3 DNA: TGCAGCGTTGAATCGGGCGGCAGCTCCTACGAGCAGTACTTC.

The chain uses TRBV30 and TRBJ1-2; D is unclear. V lost 0 bases, J lost 4 bases, and 21 bases lay in between. The CDR3 has 17 residues. Per the germline V gene, CDR1 is GTSNPN and CDR2 is SVGIG (reference sequence). The CDR3, as DNA: TGTGCCTGGAGTGTAGGGTCCCGGGCCGATTTCGGCTATGGCTACACCTTC. Amino acids: CAWSVGSRADFGYGYTF.

CDR3 nucleotides: TGCGCCAGCAGCTTCTACAGGGCCCCCACCGGGGAGCTGTTTTTT. Residues: CASSFYRAPTGELFF. V gene TRBV5-1 combines with J gene TRBJ2-2; the D gene is possibly TRBD1 (6 bases). Per the germline V gene, CDR1 is SGHRS and CDR2 is YFSETQ. This CDR3 has 15 residues. V lost 2 bases to trimming and J lost 4 bases, with 12 bases between them.

V usage is TRBV28 and J usage is TRBJ2-1; 9 bases line up with TRBD2. The trim removed 7 bases at V and 4 bases at J, leaving 14 bases unmatched. The CDR3 is 17 residues long. CDR1 is MDHEN and CDR2 is SYDVKM in the germline V gene. This chain's CDR3 is CASTPGLAGRFYNEQFF. In DNA, the CDR3 is TGTGCCAGCACGCCGGGACTAGCCGGCCGCTTTTACAATGAGCAGTTCTTC.

The chain links TRBV5-1 to TRBJ2-5; D is unclear. The CDR3 runs 13 residues. V lost 1 base to trimming and J lost 4 bases, with 8 bases between them. Germline lookup yields CDR1 SGHRS and CDR2 YFSETQ. The CDR3 protein is CASSLSGGETQYF. The DNA of the CDR3 is TGCGCCAGCAGCTTGTCAGGCGGAGAGACCCAGTACTTC.

The rearrangement links TRBV5-4 to TRBJ1-2; 8 positions agree with TRBD1. After removal of 2 bases from V and 0 bases from J, the junction contained 0 bases not matched to a gene. There are 14 residues in the CDR3. In germline, CDR1 is SGHNT, CDR2 YYREEE (reference sequence). The CDR3: CASSLQGANYGYTF. For the CDR3, the DNA is TGTGCCAGCAGCTTACAGGGGGCTAACTATGGCTACACCTTC.

This chain joins TRBV3-1 (or the pseudogene TRBV3-2) and TRBJ2-5; D might be TRBD1 (5 bases). This CDR3 spans 13 amino acids. Germline CDR1 and CDR2: LGHDT and YNNKEL (reference sequence). V was cut by 5 bases and J by 6 bases, with 13 bases left in between. DNA of the CDR3: TGTGCCAGCAGCGACCAGGGTAGGAAGACCCAGTACTTC. Encoded protein: CASSDQGRKTQYF.

This clone was found once. The chain joins TRBV29-1 to TRBJ1-2; TRBD1 is a possible D gene (6 bases). The CDR3 consists of 12 residues. Trimming cost V 8 bases and J 8 bases, with 18 bases left between them. The V gene's germline CDR1 is SQVTM and CDR2 ANQGSEA. The CDR3: CSPRDMEEGYTF. The DNA of the CDR3 is TGCAGCCCCAGGGACATGGAGGAGGGCTACACCTTC. Full variable domain (remainder filled in from reference TRBV29-1 and TRBJ1-2): SAVISQKPSRDICQRGTSLTIQCQVDSQVTMMFWYRQQPGQSLTLIATANQGSEATYESGFVIDKFPISRPNLTFSTLTVSNMSPEDSSIYLCSPRDMEEGYTFGSGTRLTVV.

The rearrangement uses TRBV6-5 and TRBJ1-2; TRBD1 matches 7 bases. The CDR3 sequence is 15 residues long. Germline assignment: CDR1 MNHEY and CDR2 SVGAGI. The V and J ends lost 7 bases and 7 bases, in that order; junction bases with no gene match: 15. The chain's CDR3 is CASTGDSGGLAGYTF. The DNA for the CDR3 is TGTGCCAGCACGGGCGACTCAGGGGGGTTAGCTGGCTACACCTTC.

For the CDR3, the DNA is TGTGCCAGCAGCGTACCCTGGGACACTCCGAACACCGGGGAGCTGTTTTTT. It codes for CASSVPWDTPNTGELFF. The genes are TRBV9 and TRBJ2-2, with D possibly TRBD1 on 6 matching bases. Germline loops: CDR1 SGDLS, CDR2 YYNGEE. V dropped 1 base and J dropped 0 bases, with 13 bases sitting between them. CDR3 length equals 17 residues.

This clone has just one count. J is TRBJ1-6 and V is TRBV28; D gene unclear. V dropped 1 base and J dropped 0 bases, with 4 bases sitting between them. The CDR3 loop spans 15 amino acids. From germline, CDR1 is MDHEN and CDR2 SYDVKM. The CDR3 region is CASSLLHSYNSPLHF. In DNA, the CDR3 is TGTGCCAGCAGTTTATTACACTCCTATAATTCACCCCTCCACTTT.

The chain links TRBV15 to TRBJ2-3, with D perhaps TRBD1 (6 bases). This CDR3 is built from 14 residues. Germline V CDR1 and CDR2: LNHNV, YYDKDF (reference sequence). Trimming took off 3 bases at V and 1 base at J, with 8 bases between the two ends. The CDR3 bases are TGTGCCACCAGCAGCAGGGGAGGCACAGATACGCAGTATTTT. Its translation: CATSSRGGTDTQYF.

The chain uses TRBV6-6 and TRBJ2-5; D is possibly TRBD1 (6 bases). CDR1 and CDR2 (germline): MNHNY, SVGAGI (reference sequence). The CDR3 is 12 residues long. Deletions cut 6 bases from V and 4 bases from J, with 9 bases between. The CDR3 reads CASSWDTETQYF. DNA of the CDR3: TGTGCCAGCAGCTGGGACACAGAGACCCAGTACTTC.

The rearrangement uses TRBV5-1 and TRBJ2-1, with TRBD1 matching 10 bases. Germline V gene lookup returns CDR1 SGHRS and CDR2 YFSETQ. V shed 4 bases and J 6 bases; nucleotides not matched to a gene: 7. This CDR3 is 15 amino acids long. The CDR3 DNA reads as TGCGCCAGCAGCCGCCTGACAGGGGGCCGCAATGAGCAGTTCTTC. Its translation: CASSRLTGGRNEQFF.

The chain joins TRBV7-9 to TRBJ2-1; 11 bases match TRBD2. The germline V gene encodes CDR1 SEHNR and CDR2 FQNEAQ (reference sequence). Trimming at V came to 5 bases and at J to 5 bases, leaving 8 bases not matched to a gene. This CDR3 has 16 amino acids. The CDR3 region is CASSRSTSGGHNEQFF. The CDR3 nucleotides are TGTGCCAGCAGCCGAAGTACTAGCGGGGGTCACAATGAGCAGTTCTTC.